This T cell receptor (beta chain) was profiled in a study of blood T cell repertoires in COVID-19 (dated by TCRdb to 2018 to 2021). In the study overall: The collaborator samples originated in the United States, Italy and Spain and spanned the acute and convalescent phases of COVID-19. Samples came from the ongoing ImmuneRACE study (first 160 participants) plus 1,254 subjects from 6 global collaborators. A de-identified subject ID, COVID-19 status, age in years and sex were almost always included in the sample metadata. The repertoires were released in a freely available public database intended as a resource for research on the immune response to SARS-CoV-2. Subjects who had been exposed to COVID-19, were actively infected with it, or had recovered from it provided the deeply sampled blood TCRbeta repertoires that made up the dataset. The prospective study material was composed of cDNA or gDNA derived from T cells, B-cell-depleted T cells, or PBMCs. Where available, HLA class I and class II types were obtained from metadata supplied by the sample provider rather than from assay-based typing. Study-level results and caveats: Clinical and demographic metadata were provided uncurated, with the amount varying by source and participant.

A remark on this clone: Its antigen is still unknown. Per-base quality was not reported, and no clone a single base away is much larger than it.

TCRbeta CDR3 regions were amplified from genomic DNA by means of the immunoSEQ Assay, a bias-controlled multiplex PCR. In the source study's methods: The number of nucleated cells in each sample was estimated by amplification of reference gene primers within the assay. Sequence reads were collapsed and filtered to measure the absolute abundance of every unique TCRbeta CDR3 rearrangement. Productive Simpson clonality was computed per sample as the square root of Simpson's diversity index over productive rearrangements. TCRdb took over this immuneACCESS table, retaining in-frame rearrangements with V and J assigned. Such tables are incomplete; in checked studies, under half of the missing clones stem from an unresolved V gene, and the remainder is unexplained. V and J calls and clone size are as listed in that table; D and trimming were resolved from the DNA. The sample records 120,000 to 150,000 clones, 84% of which are singletons. The biggest ten clones account for about 3.4% of the sample.

Participants in the prospective study were enrolled through a virtual design, were aged roughly 18 to 90 years, and lived in roughly 26 United States geographic areas. In the prospective study, cohorts were assigned on the basis of participant-reported clinical history obtained from a screening survey and a study questionnaire. In the prospective study, whole blood, serum and a nasopharyngeal or oropharyngeal swab were collected from each participant by mobile phlebotomists. Participants in the prospective study had the option to provide additional blood draws and questionnaires over a roughly two-month period. Blood samples from the prospective study were shipped frozen or at room temperature prior to DNA extraction. Taken from the germline V gene (reference sequence), the CDR1 and CDR2 loops are LNHDA and SQIVND. The germline V and J ends show losses of 3 bases and 7 bases respectively, and no gene match explains 7 bases of the junction. The CDR3 holds 15 amino acids from the cysteine to the phenylalanine. Only CDR3 DNA remains: 45 bases, in frame from the first base.

The V gene is TRBV19 and the J gene is TRBJ1-5; the junction holds 9 bases that match TRBD1. The sequence was obtained from a woman aged 50 to 60 with acute COVID-19. The sample taken for sequencing was PBMCs or T cells enriched from blood (not recorded which). The DNA sequence is given as TGTGCCAGTAGTATGACAGGGGGGTCCAGGCAGCCCCAGCATTTT. This sequence encodes CASSMTGGSRQPQHF.